Below, 11 T cell receptor beta chains from the same sample are listed, as sequenced in a study of long-term antiretroviral therapy in people with HIV. Survey-level resolution applied to immunoSEQ assay v3.0. TCRdb's copy holds only in-frame clones and misses some; the assay was immunoSEQ multiplex PCR. The sample consists of around 35,000 clones, approximately 96% of them appearing once. The sequenced sample was unsorted PBMCs, obtained 6.6 years after starting antiretroviral therapy. These receptors all stem from a man aged 25 to 40 with HIV.

The V gene is TRBV10-3, the J gene TRBJ1-2; TRBD1 aligns across 9 bases. The CDR3 runs to 11 residues. V was clipped by 8 bases and J by 14 bases; unmatched bases: 9. The germline V gene has CDR1 ENHRY and CDR2 SYGVKD. CDR3 sequence reads: CAIGRDRVSTF. The CDR3 nucleotides are TGTGCCATCGGCCGGGACAGGGTGTCTACCTTC.

The chain combines TRBV7-9 with TRBJ1-1, with unresolved D. Per germline, CDR1 SEHNR and CDR2 FQNEAQ (reference sequence). Deletions cut 4 bases from V and 1 base from J, with 7 bases between. CDR3 length: 13 amino acids. CDR3 sequence reads: CASSSARNTEAFF. In DNA form, the CDR3 reads TGTGCCAGCAGCTCGGCGAGGAACACTGAAGCTTTCTTT.

This chain uses TRBV7-2 with TRBJ2-7; D is unclear. Germline V gives CDR1 SGHTA, CDR2 FQGNSA. The length of the CDR3 is 12 residues. V lost 0 bases to trimming and J lost 5 bases, with 5 bases between them. The CDR3 protein is CASSLAQDEQYF. The CDR3 nucleotides read TGTGCCAGCAGCTTAGCCCAGGACGAGCAGTACTTC.

V gene TRBV6-6 combines with J gene TRBJ1-3, with 7 positions matching TRBD1. This CDR3 spans 14 amino acids. Germline V gene data show CDR1 as MNHNY and CDR2 as SVGAGI (reference sequence). J lost 0 bases, V lost 6 bases, and 2 bases had no gene match. The chain's CDR3 is CASSPGGSGNTIYF. The CDR3 DNA is TGTGCCAGCAGCCCAGGGGGCTCTGGAAACACCATATATTTT.

The rearrangement uses TRBV6-5 and TRBJ1-2; no clear D. The CDR3 runs to 11 residues. Trimming removed 2 bases at V and 5 bases at J, with 3 bases between. Germline assignment: CDR1 MNHEY and CDR2 SVGAGI. The CDR3 nucleotides read TGTGCCAGCAGTTACGGATATGGCTACACCTTC. This encodes CASSYGYGYTF.

This chain connects TRBV7-2 to TRBJ2-7, with TRBD2 identical over 7 bases. J was trimmed by 0 bases and V by 0 bases; bases with no gene match: 5. Germline V gives CDR1 SGHTA, CDR2 FQGNSA. This CDR3 contains 16 residues. The CDR3 DNA reads as TGTGCCAGCAGCTTAGCCAGCGGGGCTAACTCCTACGAGCAGTACTTC. Amino acids: CASSLASGANSYEQYF. The complete variable domain, with remaining parts taken from reference TRBV7-2 and TRBJ2-7, reads GAGVSQSPSNKVTEKGKDVELRCDPISGHTALYWYRQSLGQGLEFLIYFQGNSAPDKSGLPSDRFSAERTGGSVSTLTIQRTQQEDSAVYLCASSLASGANSYEQYFGPGTRLTVT.

This clone appeared once. The rearrangement links TRBV11-1 to TRBJ2-1; weak D call: TRBD1 (6 bases). Germline V CDR1 and CDR2: SGHAT, FQDESV (reference sequence). Trimming removed 3 bases from V and 3 bases from J, with 9 bases in between. The CDR3 extends over 14 amino acids. The CDR3 DNA follows: TGTGCCAGCAGCTTGGGGGCTAACTACAATGAGCAGTTCTTC. Amino acids: CASSLGANYNEQFF.

The rearrangement joins TRBV30 to TRBJ1-1; D is unclear. The germline V gene has CDR1 GTSNPN and CDR2 SVGIG (reference sequence). V lost 5 bases to trimming and J lost 3 bases, with 13 bases between them. This CDR3 is built from 13 residues. CDR3 protein: CAWDRGRDTEAFF. The CDR3 bases are TGTGCCTGGGATCGCGGGAGGGACACTGAAGCTTTCTTT. The variable domain in full, completed from reference TRBV30 and TRBJ1-1, reads SQTIHQWPATLVQPVGSPLSLECTVEGTSNPNLYWYRQAAGRGLQLLFYSVGIGQISSEVPQNLSASRPQDRQFILSSKKLLLSDSGFYLCAWDRGRDTEAFFGQGTRLTVV.

This sequence joins TRBV19 and TRBJ2-1; the D gene is possibly TRBD2 (5 bases). From germline, CDR1 is LNHDA and CDR2 SQIVND (reference sequence). V was trimmed by 3 bases and J by 9 bases, leaving 9 bases between them. This CDR3 spans 12 amino acids. CDR3 DNA: TGTGCCAGTAGTATCTCGGAGGTTGAGCAGTTCTTC. Amino acids: CASSISEVEQFF.

This chain connects TRBV16 to TRBJ2-1; the match to TRBD2 covers 9 bases. Trimming took 0 bases from V and 3 from J; bases not matched to a gene: 6. This CDR3 spans 17 amino acids. Germline CDR1 KGHSY, CDR2 FQNENV. Written as DNA, the CDR3 is TGTGCCAGCAGCCAATCGGGTAGCGGGGGTCTCTACAATGAGCAGTTCTTC. This gives the protein CASSQSGSGGLYNEQFF.

The rearrangement joins TRBV29-1 to TRBJ2-5, with D perhaps TRBD2 (5 bases). Trimming pared 4 bases from V and 5 bases from J, leaving 17 bases between. The germline gives CDR1 SQVTM, CDR2 ANQGSEA. The CDR3 spans 14 residues. The CDR3, as DNA: TGCAGCGTTGCCCCCACAGCGGTGCGGGAGACCCAGTACTTC. It yields the protein CSVAPTAVRETQYF. The whole variable domain, remainder taken from reference TRBV29-1 and TRBJ2-5, is SAVISQKPSRDICQRGTSLTIQCQVDSQVTMMFWYRQQPGQSLTLIATANQGSEATYESGFVIDKFPISRPNLTFSTLTVSNMSPEDSSIYLCSVAPTAVRETQYFGPGTRLLVL.